The clone carrying this TCR beta chain was picked up a small number of times. Its specificity is unknown. This record belongs to a study of T cell repertoires in cytomegalovirus infection. Overall study context: Peptides in the study included HLA-C-restricted and HLA-B-restricted CMV epitopes. CMV infection together with matching HLA type was indicated by public TCR beta signatures. The study, taken as a whole, reports: Cumulative public TCR beta family frequency identified carriers of CMV plus the relevant HLA. The study found HLA-C-restricted CMV-specific TCR beta clonotypes dominating the ex vivo response.

TCRdb independently ran MiXCR on the reads; one entry per CDR3 protein. The sample contains approximately 310,000 distinct CDR3 sequences, roughly 25% of which appear only once. Trimming cost V 5 bases and J 7 bases; bases outside gene matches: 3. This CDR3 region has 13 residues. Germline values: CDR1 SGHTA, CDR2 FQGNSA. The specimen comprised cultured PBMCs, sampled from culture after CMV antigen stimulation. The TCR originated in a human donor in good health (CMV status not recorded). Some clones in this sample may be carry-over from other donors' samples. The V gene is TRBV7-2, the J gene TRBJ2-1, with 9 bases matching TRBD2. This CDR3 is CASSRTSVNEQFF. DNA of the CDR3: TGTGCCAGCAGCAGGACTAGCGTGAATGAGCAGTTCTTC.